The 25 T cell receptor beta chains in this list originate from one sample, sequenced in a study of blood T cell repertoires in COVID-19. Some clones are missing from TCRdb's copy, which holds only in-frame ones; the method was immunoSEQ multiplex PCR. The sample lists about 150,000 clones; around four fifths were seen once. The specimen was PBMCs or T cells enriched from blood (not recorded which). Source of these receptors: a woman aged 45-65 years who had recovered from COVID-19.

This sequence joins TRBV7-2 and TRBJ2-1; a weak D match, TRBD2 (5 bases). This CDR3 is 13 amino acids long. CDR1 and CDR2 (germline): SGHTA, FQGNSA. Between the trimmed V and J ends, which lost 0 bases and 8 bases, there was a span of 8 bases. CDR3 nucleotide sequence: TGTGCCAGCAGCTTAGCAGCGCGGGATGAGCAGTTCTTC. This gives the protein CASSLAARDEQFF.

This chain uses TRBV18 with TRBJ1-2; 8 positions agree with TRBD1. V shed 4 bases, J shed 8 bases, and the junction held 12 bases outside the gene matches. This CDR3 has 15 amino acids. Looked up from germline, CDR1 is KGHSH and CDR2 is LQKENI. CDR3: CASSLQGDSQSGYTF. CDR3 in DNA: TGTGCCAGCTCACTACAGGGGGATTCCCAGTCAGGCTACACCTTC.

V is TRBV7-4 and J is TRBJ1-1; no clear D gene. This CDR3 comprises 11 residues. Trimming left V 3 bases short and J 12 bases short, with 11 bases between. In germline, CDR1 is SGHVT, CDR2 SQSDAQ. The CDR3 nucleotides are TGTGCCAGCAGCTTGGGCCGGGGTTCTTTCTTT. Amino acid sequence: CASSLGRGSFF.

This clone has a handful of counts. The chain combines TRBV11-2 with TRBJ2-5, with TRBD2 identical over 7 bases. This CDR3 is 16 amino acids long. Germline CDR1 SGHAT, CDR2 FQNNGV. V shed 0 bases and J 5 bases; nucleotides not matched to a gene: 9. The CDR3 nucleotides read TGTGCCAGCAGCTTAGATATCGGGGTCGGGGGGGAGACCCAGTACTTC. Translated: CASSLDIGVGGETQYF.

V usage is TRBV7-9 and J usage is TRBJ1-1, with D tentatively TRBD1 (5 bases). Deletions cut 2 bases from V and 4 bases from J, with 11 bases between. The CDR3 runs 14 residues. Germline-derived CDR1 and CDR2 are SEHNR and FQNEAQ (reference sequence). The CDR3 sequence is CASSLQGSSTEAFF. The CDR3 region has the DNA TGTGCCAGCAGCTTACAGGGCTCTAGCACTGAAGCTTTCTTT.

This chain connects TRBV7-9 to TRBJ1-2; 9 bases align to TRBD1. Germline V CDR1 and CDR2: SEHNR, FQNEAQ (reference sequence). The CDR3 runs to 14 residues. The trim removed 8 bases at V and 5 bases at J, leaving 9 bases unmatched. CDR3 region: CASQRQGGQYGYTF. In nucleotides, the CDR3 is TGTGCCAGCCAAAGACAGGGGGGCCAGTATGGCTACACCTTC.

This clone was counted a single time. The chain links TRBV7-9 to TRBJ1-2; D ambiguous. CDR1 is SEHNR and CDR2 is FQNEAQ in the germline V gene (reference sequence). CDR3 size: 16 residues. V lost 0 bases, J lost 0 bases, and 11 bases lay in between. This chain's CDR3 is CASSLATVSSNYGYTF. The CDR3 nucleotides read TGTGCCAGCAGCTTAGCTACAGTTAGTTCTAACTATGGCTACACCTTC.

This chain links TRBV18 with TRBJ2-2; D is perhaps TRBD2 (6 bases). The CDR3 is 15 residues long. Germline V gene data show CDR1 as KGHSH and CDR2 as LQKENI. Trimming removed 2 bases at V and 4 bases at J, with 11 bases between. CDR3 nucleotide sequence: TGTGCCAGCTCACCAAACGACGGGAGCACCGGGGAGCTGTTTTTT. This codes for CASSPNDGSTGELFF.

The chain couples TRBV27 to TRBJ2-2; TRBD2 matches 8 bases. The CDR3 sequence is 16 residues long. Germline V gives CDR1 MNHEY, CDR2 SMNVEV (reference sequence). Trimming removed 5 bases from V and 4 bases from J; junction bases left unmatched: 9. The CDR3 nucleotides are TGTGCCAGCAGTCTCGGGGGTAGCGGGGTCACCGGGGAGCTGTTTTTT. As protein: CASSLGGSGVTGELFF.

The chain joins TRBV15 to TRBJ1-1; D unclear. The V end was cut by 0 bases, the J end by 2 bases, with 4 bases between. From germline, CDR1 is LNHNV and CDR2 YYDKDF (reference sequence). The CDR3 extends over 13 amino acids. The CDR3 DNA reads TGTGCCACCAGCAGAGAGGGCAACACTGAAGCTTTCTTT. Amino acids: CATSREGNTEAFF.

The chain couples TRBV4-1 to TRBJ2-7; TRBD1 agrees at 9 bases. The CDR3 totals 16 residues. With V trimmed by 1 base and J by 0 bases, 4 bases remained unmatched. CDR1 is MGHRA and CDR2 is YSYEKL in the germline V gene. The CDR3 spells CASSQGEGQGSYEQYF. CDR3 nucleotides: TGCGCCAGCAGCCAAGGCGAGGGACAGGGCTCCTACGAGCAGTACTTC.

The V and J genes are TRBV7-6 and TRBJ2-3, with TRBD2 matching 11 bases. Per the germline V gene, CDR1 is SGHVS and CDR2 is FNYEAQ. There are 15 residues in the CDR3. V shed 4 bases, J shed 7 bases, and the junction held 7 bases outside the gene matches. The CDR3 protein is CASSSGTSGLNTQYF. The CDR3 bases are TGTGCCAGCAGCTCCGGGACTAGCGGTTTAAATACGCAGTATTTT.

The chain has TRBV29-1 and TRBJ2-1; 7 positions agree with TRBD1. Germline V gives CDR1 SQVTM, CDR2 ANQGSEA. V was clipped by 6 bases and J by 9 bases; unmatched bases: 8. CDR3 length: 12 amino acids. CDR3 sequence (DNA): TGCAGCGTGAGACAGGGCTTCGGTGAGCAGTTCTTC. Its protein is CSVRQGFGEQFF.

The chain recombines TRBV28 with TRBJ1-2; 8 positions match TRBD1. The CDR3 sequence is 14 residues long. The germline V gene encodes CDR1 MDHEN and CDR2 SYDVKM. V shed 4 bases, J shed 2 bases, and the junction held 3 bases outside the gene matches. The DNA for the CDR3 is TGTGCCAGCAGTTCACACAGGGGGAACTATGGCTACACCTTC. Its protein is CASSSHRGNYGYTF.

This chain connects TRBV29-1 to TRBJ1-4, with 8 bases lining up with TRBD1. The CDR3 is made up of 14 amino acids. Germline V gives CDR1 SQVTM, CDR2 ANQGSEA. The V gene end was trimmed by 6 bases and the J gene end by 7 bases; junction bases not matched to a gene: 10. CDR3: CSVTDREGTEKLFF. The CDR3 bases are TGCAGCGTGACGGACAGGGAGGGTACTGAAAAACTGTTTTTT.

The chain links TRBV7-8 to TRBJ1-5; no definite D call. V shed 4 bases and J shed 0 bases, with 13 bases lying between them. Germline-derived CDR1 and CDR2 are SGHVS and FQNEAQ. The CDR3 length is 16 residues. The CDR3 DNA sequence: TGTGCCAGCAGCTCATTCGGTGGTAATAGCAATCAGCCCCAGCATTTT. It translates to CASSSFGGNSNQPQHF.

This clone was counted once. The J gene is TRBJ2-5, the V gene TRBV2; 8 bases map to TRBD2. Germline CDR1 reads SNHLY; CDR2 reads FYNNEI. V lost 4 bases to trimming and J lost 7 bases; unmatched junction nucleotides: 8. The CDR3 is made up of 14 amino acids. The CDR3 DNA sequence: TGTGCCAGCAGTGTTCTGGCGGGAGGTGGGACCCAGTACTTC. Translated: CASSVLAGGGTQYF.

CDR3 sequence reads: CSVGQGRVYEQYF. The CDR3 nucleotides are TGCAGCGTGGGACAGGGCAGAGTCTACGAGCAGTACTTC. The chain has TRBV29-1 and TRBJ2-7, with 9 bases fitting TRBD1. The germline CDR1 and CDR2 sequences are SQVTM and ANQGSEA. V gave up 6 bases and J gave up 3 bases; unmatched junction bases: 6. The CDR3 is made up of 13 amino acids.

The V and J genes are TRBV6-5 and TRBJ2-7; TRBD1 is a possible D gene (6 bases). The V gene lost 2 bases and the J gene lost 1 base, with 9 bases spanning the gap. Germline V gives CDR1 MNHEY, CDR2 SVGAGI. The CDR3 has 14 residues. The CDR3 is CASSYGRGSYEQYF. CDR3 DNA: TGTGCCAGCAGTTACGGCAGGGGTTCCTACGAGCAGTACTTC.

This chain connects TRBV19 to TRBJ1-3; 8 bases fit TRBD1. Germline CDR1 reads LNHDA; CDR2 reads SQIVND (reference sequence). With 5 bases clipped from V and 0 bases from J, the junction kept 6 bases outside the gene matches. The CDR3 is made up of 16 amino acids. Here the CDR3 reads CASSVLQGASGNTIYF. The CDR3 DNA reads TGTGCCAGTAGTGTTCTCCAGGGGGCCTCTGGAAACACCATATATTTT.

The chain links TRBV19 to TRBJ2-2, with a weak D call TRBD2 (5 bases). This CDR3 contains 14 residues. The germline V gene encodes CDR1 LNHDA and CDR2 SQIVND (reference sequence). V shed 5 bases and J shed 2 bases, with 9 bases lying between them. DNA for the CDR3: TGTGCCAGTAGTCACGGGAAAAACACCGGGGAGCTGTTTTTT. Protein sequence: CASSHGKNTGELFF. The full variable domain, rest sourced from reference TRBV19 and TRBJ2-2, is DGGITQSPKYLFRKEGQNVTLSCEQNLNHDAMYWYRQDPGQGLRLIYYSQIVNDFQKGDIAEGYSVSREKKESFPLTVTSAQKNPTAFYLCASSHGKNTGELFFGEGSRLTVL.

The rearrangement joins TRBV5-6 to TRBJ1-5; 8 nucleotides align to TRBD1. The CDR3 is made up of 16 amino acids. Germline assignment: CDR1 SGHDT and CDR2 YYEEEE. J was trimmed by 6 bases and V by 4 bases; bases with no gene match: 12. CDR3 in amino acids: CASSTKPGGAGQPQHF. The CDR3 nucleotides are TGTGCCAGCAGCACCAAACCAGGGGGCGCCGGTCAGCCCCAGCATTTT. Combining the CDR3 with reference TRBV5-6 and TRBJ1-5 gives the whole variable domain DAGVTQSPTHLIKTRGQQVTLRCSPKSGHDTVSWYQQALGQGPQFIFQYYEEEERQRGNFPDRFSGHQFPNYSSELNVNALLLGDSALYLCASSTKPGGAGQPQHFGDGTRLSIL.

The chain uses TRBV6-5 and TRBJ1-1; D remains unclear. V lost 5 bases, J lost 5 bases, and 12 bases lay in between. Germline V gene sequence: CDR1 MNHEY, CDR2 SVGAGI. The CDR3 covers 13 residues. Here the CDR3 DNA reads TGTGCCAGCAGTCGCCCCCGGGAGACTGAAGCTTTCTTT. Protein: CASSRPRETEAFF.

The gene calls are TRBV19 and TRBJ2-7; no firm D call. Germline V lookup: CDR1 LNHDA, CDR2 SQIVND (reference sequence). This CDR3 comprises 16 residues. V was cut by 5 bases and J by 9 bases, with 26 bases left in between. Here the CDR3 reads CASSETPPFELMGQYF. CDR3 in DNA: TGTGCCAGTAGTGAGACACCCCCCTTCGAGTTGATGGGGCAGTACTTC.

This clone came up once. V usage is TRBV6-5 and J usage is TRBJ2-5; 8 bases agree with TRBD1. The CDR3 is 16 residues long. Per the germline V gene, CDR1 is MNHEY and CDR2 is SVGAGI. J lost 0 bases, V lost 1 base, and 4 bases had no gene match. This CDR3 is CASSYFMGQDQETQYF. CDR3 DNA sequence: TGTGCCAGCAGTTACTTTATGGGACAGGACCAAGAGACCCAGTACTTC.